What follows are 30 T cell receptor beta chains derived from one specimen sequenced in a study of cytomegalovirus exposure and HLA in healthy donors. The PCR had 60 Vbeta and 13 Jbeta primers. TCRdb keeps only in-frame clones here, not all; method: immunoSEQ multiplex PCR. Its listing shows about 190,000 clones. The sample taken for sequencing was PBMCs. These receptors were obtained from a man aged 30-40 years in good health and CMV-seronegative.

The V call is TRBV7-2, the J call TRBJ2-6; D not resolved. V was clipped by 5 bases and J by 4 bases, with 15 bases between them. The CDR3 runs to 16 residues. Per the germline V gene, CDR1 is SGHTA and CDR2 is FQGNSA. DNA for the CDR3: TGTGCCAGCAGCCGAAACAGAATTACCGGGGCCAACGTCCTGACTTTC. This gives the protein CASSRNRITGANVLTF.

V is TRBV2 and J is TRBJ2-3, with 11 bases fitting TRBD2. The CDR3 extends over 16 amino acids. Germline V CDR1 and CDR2: SNHLY, FYNNEI. With 4 bases clipped from V and 4 bases from J, the junction kept 7 bases outside the gene matches. The CDR3 spells CASSVGLAVASDTQYF. CDR3 in DNA: TGTGCCAGCAGTGTGGGACTAGCGGTGGCCTCAGATACGCAGTATTTT.

The rearrangement uses TRBV7-9 and TRBJ1-2; 7 bases agree with TRBD1. Trimming removed 5 bases from V and 4 bases from J; junction bases left unmatched: 13. Per germline, CDR1 SEHNR and CDR2 FQNEAQ (reference sequence). The CDR3 length is 16 residues. CDR3 loop: CASSARTGGSLYGYTF. The CDR3 DNA reads as TGTGCCAGCAGCGCCCGGACAGGCGGGTCCCTCTATGGCTACACCTTC.

Of note for this clone: One end of the junction is discordant with germline, which a read error may explain. V is TRBV6-5 and J is TRBJ2-7; D perhaps matches TRBD2 (5 bases). The germline V gene has CDR1 MNHEY and CDR2 SVGAGI. The CDR3 runs to 16 residues. CDR3: CASGYSTRGRSYEQYF. The CDR3 DNA reads TGTGCCAGCGGTTACTCGACCCGGGGTAGGAGCTACGAGCAGTACTTC.

J is TRBJ2-1 and V is TRBV7-6; 8 bases line up with TRBD2. Germline V gene data show CDR1 as SGHVS and CDR2 as FNYEAQ. The V segment lost 4 bases and the J segment 4 bases; nucleotides outside the gene matches: 15. This CDR3 contains 18 residues. CDR3 loop: CASSSLRTVSGRYNEQFF. The CDR3 coding sequence is TGTGCCAGCAGCTCATTAAGAACGGTCAGCGGGAGATACAATGAGCAGTTCTTC.

This chain connects TRBV7-3 to TRBJ2-1; 11 positions agree with TRBD2. J lost 8 bases, V lost 5 bases, and 17 bases had no gene match. CDR1 is SGHTA and CDR2 is FQGTGA in the germline V gene. This CDR3 comprises 18 residues. The CDR3 DNA sequence: TGTGCCAGCAGCGGGGTCCTGAGACTAGCGGGGAGGTCTGATGAGCAGTTCTTC. Amino acid sequence: CASSGVLRLAGRSDEQFF.

J is TRBJ1-1 and V is TRBV10-2, with 7 bases that match TRBD1. Germline CDR1 reads WSHSY; CDR2 reads SAAADI. The CDR3 is 17 residues long. J lost 4 bases, V lost 2 bases, and 13 bases had no gene match. DNA of the CDR3: TGCGCCAGCAGTGAGCCACATCCCGGACAGGAATCCACTGAAGCTTTCTTT. Translated, it gives CASSEPHPGQESTEAFF.

This chain joins TRBV18 and TRBJ1-6; D unresolved. Trimming removed 0 bases from V and 7 bases from J, with 19 bases in between. The CDR3 has 18 residues. CDR1 KGHSH and CDR2 LQKENI come from the germline V gene. CDR3 DNA: TGTGCCAGCTCACCACCAGGCGGCGGGGTCTTGGGGAATTCACCCCTCCACTTT. It specifies CASSPPGGGVLGNSPLHF.

V and J are TRBV18 and TRBJ1-1, with 9 nucleotides matching TRBD1. Losses at the gene ends were 3 bases for V and 0 bases for J; bases not matched to a gene: 8. Germline CDR1 reads KGHSH; CDR2 reads LQKENI. This CDR3 has 17 amino acids. CDR3 nucleotide sequence: TGTGCCAGCTCACCCTATCCGGGACAGGGAATGAACACTGAAGCTTTCTTT. It is translated as CASSPYPGQGMNTEAFF.

J is TRBJ2-3 and V is TRBV4-1, with 8 bases lining up with TRBD2. Trimming cost V 3 bases and J 1 base; bases outside gene matches: 3. CDR1 is MGHRA, CDR2 YSYEKL, per germline. The CDR3 contains 15 residues. This chain's CDR3 is CASSHTRGGTDTQYF. In nucleotides, the CDR3 is TGCGCCAGCAGCCATACGCGGGGGGGCACAGATACGCAGTATTTT.

V and J are TRBV4-3 and TRBJ2-7; TRBD2 is a possible D gene (6 bases). The V end lost 1 base, the J end lost 0 bases, and 7 bases lay between the germline ends. Germline assignment: CDR1 LGHNA and CDR2 YSLEER. CDR3 length equals 14 residues. DNA of the CDR3: TGCGCCAGCAGCCAAGGGCGGGACTCCTACGAGCAGTACTTC. It translates to CASSQGRDSYEQYF.

V usage is TRBV30 and J usage is TRBJ2-2; maybe TRBD1 (6 bases). CDR3 size: 15 residues. Germline V lookup: CDR1 GTSNPN, CDR2 SVGIG (reference sequence). Deletions cut 4 bases from V and 4 bases from J, with 16 bases between. The chain's CDR3 is CAWTDGTSITGELFF. The CDR3, as DNA: TGTGCCTGGACTGATGGGACAAGCATCACCGGGGAGCTGTTTTTT.

The J gene is TRBJ2-7, the V gene TRBV28; TRBD2 is a possible D gene (6 bases). The CDR3 is made up of 15 amino acids. Trimming removed 2 bases at V and 2 bases at J, with 13 bases between. Looked up from germline, CDR1 is MDHEN and CDR2 is SYDVKM. The CDR3 reads CASSLRGLPAYEQYF. Written as DNA, the CDR3 is TGTGCCAGCAGTTTAAGGGGACTGCCTGCCTACGAGCAGTACTTC.

The rearrangement links TRBV4-2 to TRBJ1-6, with D perhaps TRBD1 (6 bases). Trimming shortened V by 0 bases and J by 11 bases, and 14 bases separated the two germline ends. Per the germline V gene, CDR1 is LGHNA and CDR2 is YNFKEQ. This CDR3 contains 15 residues. The CDR3 DNA reads as TGTGCCAGCAGCCAAGAGCGGGGGGGCGTTCCACCCCTCCACTTT. Protein: CASSQERGGVPPLHF.

V usage is TRBV5-6 and J usage is TRBJ2-2, with a possible D match to TRBD2 (5 bases). In germline, CDR1 is SGHDT, CDR2 YYEEEE. The CDR3 consists of 13 residues. V was clipped by 7 bases and J by 6 bases, with 13 bases between them. CDR3 in amino acids: CASVSGVAGELFF. In DNA, the CDR3 is TGTGCCAGCGTTTCCGGGGTGGCCGGGGAGCTGTTTTTT.

The chain carries TRBV2 and TRBJ1-2, with 7 bases lining up with TRBD1. Per germline, CDR1 SNHLY and CDR2 FYNNEI. Trimming took 5 bases from V and 6 from J; bases not matched to a gene: 3. The CDR3 is made up of 12 amino acids. CDR3: CASSPRGNGYTF. CDR3 bases: TGTGCCAGCAGTCCCAGGGGGAATGGCTACACCTTC.

The chain carries TRBV27 and TRBJ2-1, with TRBD2 matching over 11 bases. This CDR3 has 16 residues. Germline lookup yields CDR1 MNHEY and CDR2 SMNVEV (reference sequence). J was trimmed by 7 bases and V by 4 bases; bases with no gene match: 9. CDR3 DNA: TGTGCCAGCAGTTCCAGACTAGCGGGGACCCTAAATGAGCAGTTCTTC. Its protein product is CASSSRLAGTLNEQFF.

The chain is built from TRBV5-1 and TRBJ1-5; no clear D. Trimming cost V 0 bases and J 3 bases, with 13 bases left between them. CDR3 length: 16 amino acids. The germline V gene has CDR1 SGHRS and CDR2 YFSETQ. The DNA for the CDR3 is TGCGCCAGCAGCTTGGGGATAGGTGCGGACAATCAGCCCCAGCATTTT. Amino acid sequence: CASSLGIGADNQPQHF.

The gene calls are TRBV5-6 and TRBJ2-3, with TRBD2 matching over 10 bases. Germline trimming cut 0 bases from V and 6 bases from J; bases unmatched to any gene: 4. The CDR3 spans 15 residues. Germline CDR1 reads SGHDT; CDR2 reads YYEEEE. CDR3 sequence (DNA): TGTGCCAGCAGCTTGGAGCGGGGGGGCATCGATACGCAGTATTTT. It is translated as CASSLERGGIDTQYF. The variable domain in full, completed from reference TRBV5-6 and TRBJ2-3, reads DAGVTQSPTHLIKTRGQQVTLRCSPKSGHDTVSWYQQALGQGPQFIFQYYEEEERQRGNFPDRFSGHQFPNYSSELNVNALLLGDSALYLCASSLERGGIDTQYFGPGTRLTVL.

V gene TRBV18 combines with J gene TRBJ2-7; D not resolved. CDR3 length: 15 amino acids. V was pared by 5 bases and J by 2 bases, with 16 bases between. Germline V gives CDR1 KGHSH, CDR2 LQKENI. The CDR3 DNA reads as TGTGCCAGCTCAAAGGAGAACTCGCCTACCTACGAGCAGTACTTC. It is translated as CASSKENSPTYEQYF.

The chain is built from TRBV29-1 and TRBJ2-2, with a weak D call TRBD1 (6 bases). V was shortened by 4 bases and J by 9 bases, with 12 bases between the two germline ends. The germline gives CDR1 SQVTM, CDR2 ANQGSEA. There are 12 residues in the CDR3. This CDR3 is CSVAGQRRELFF. CDR3 coding DNA: TGCAGCGTTGCAGGACAGAGACGGGAGCTGTTTTTT.

V usage is TRBV2 and J usage is TRBJ1-3, with 7 positions matching TRBD1. V shed 5 bases and J 0 bases; nucleotides not matched to a gene: 1. The CDR3 is 14 amino acids. CDR1 is SNHLY and CDR2 is FYNNEI in the germline V gene. The DNA for the CDR3 is TGTGCCAGCAGTTGGACAGGCTCTGGAAACACCATATATTTT. Its translation is CASSWTGSGNTIYF.

The chain carries TRBV4-1 and TRBJ2-6; TRBD2 might be the D (5 bases). The length of the CDR3 is 16 residues. Between the trimmed V and J ends, which lost 4 bases and 12 bases, there was a span of 22 bases. Germline values: CDR1 MGHRA, CDR2 YSYEKL. The CDR3 here is CASSPGPLKIEGVLTF. The CDR3 nucleotides are TGCGCCAGCAGCCCCGGGCCCCTCAAGATCGAGGGCGTCCTGACTTTC.

This chain joins TRBV30 and TRBJ1-2; D is unclear. Per the germline V gene, CDR1 is GTSNPN and CDR2 is SVGIG (reference sequence). The CDR3 extends over 13 amino acids. V shed 4 bases and J shed 9 bases, with 18 bases lying between them. The CDR3 DNA follows: TGTGCCTGGACCTCCCTAGGATCTCTCCGCTACACCTTC. Amino acid sequence: CAWTSLGSLRYTF.

CDR3 sequence reads: CASSAYQGAGTEAFF. In DNA, the CDR3 is TGCGCCAGCAGCGCCTACCAGGGGGCAGGTACTGAAGCTTTCTTT. The chain uses TRBV5-1 and TRBJ1-1; 8 bases map to TRBD1. CDR3 size: 15 residues. V lost 4 bases, J lost 5 bases, and 10 bases stayed unmatched. Germline assignment: CDR1 SGHRS and CDR2 YFSETQ.

V is TRBV27 and J is TRBJ2-7; perhaps TRBD2 as D (6 bases). There are 11 residues in the CDR3. Germline CDR1 is MNHEY and CDR2 is SMNVEV (reference sequence). Trimming stripped 5 bases from V and 7 bases from J, with 9 bases between. Here the CDR3 DNA reads TGTGCCAGCAGTGGGGGGAAGGAGCAGTACTTC. The encoded protein is CASSGGKEQYF.

The rearrangement joins TRBV5-8 to TRBJ2-6; D ambiguous. Deletions cut 2 bases from V and 4 bases from J, with 13 bases between. There are 16 residues in the CDR3. Germline loops: CDR1 SGHTS, CDR2 YDEGEE. In DNA form, the CDR3 reads TGTGCCAGCAGCTTCGAAATACAGTCCGGGGCCAACGTCCTGACTTTC. As protein: CASSFEIQSGANVLTF.

The chain uses TRBV10-3 and TRBJ1-4, with TRBD1 matching 8 bases. Germline V gives CDR1 ENHRY, CDR2 SYGVKD. CDR3 size: 15 residues. After removal of 5 bases from V and 2 bases from J, the junction contained 4 bases not matched to a gene. The chain's CDR3 is CAISSTGATNEKLFF. The CDR3 region has the DNA TGTGCCATCAGTTCGACAGGGGCCACTAATGAAAAACTGTTTTTT.

The chain is built from TRBV5-6 and TRBJ2-1, with D possibly being TRBD1 (6 bases). The CDR3 sequence is 15 residues long. Germline assignment: CDR1 SGHDT and CDR2 YYEEEE. The ends were cut back, 1 base at V and 4 bases at J, with 12 bases in the middle. CDR3 amino acids: CASSLQGNPYNEQFF. CDR3 DNA: TGTGCCAGCAGCTTGCAGGGGAATCCTTACAATGAGCAGTTCTTC.

The chain links TRBV15 to TRBJ2-3; 8 bases align to TRBD2. The V and J ends lost 2 bases and 4 bases, in that order; junction bases with no gene match: 14. Germline V lookup: CDR1 LNHNV, CDR2 YYDKDF (reference sequence). This CDR3 is built from 18 residues. The CDR3, as DNA: TGTGCCACCAGCAGAAAAGCTAGCGGGTCGAAGGGCGCAGATACGCAGTATTTT. Protein: CATSRKASGSKGADTQYF.